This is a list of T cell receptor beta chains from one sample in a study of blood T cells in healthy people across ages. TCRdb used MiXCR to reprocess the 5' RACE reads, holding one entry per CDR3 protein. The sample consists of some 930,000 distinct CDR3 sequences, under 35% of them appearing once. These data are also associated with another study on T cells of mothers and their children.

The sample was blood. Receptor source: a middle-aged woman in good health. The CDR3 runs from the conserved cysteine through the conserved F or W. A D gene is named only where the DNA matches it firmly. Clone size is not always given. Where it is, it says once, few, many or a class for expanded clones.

CDR3 DNA: TGCAGTGCTAGGGCAGAGGATTCACCCCTCCACTTT; CDR3 protein: CSARAEDSPLHF; D gene: .; J gene: TRBJ1-6; V gene: TRBV20-1; clone size: .
CDR3 DNA: TGTGCCAGCAGTAAATTACAGGGGGTCGACGAGCAGTTCTTC; CDR3 protein: CASSKLQGVDEQFF; D gene: TRBD1; J gene: TRBJ2-1; V gene: TRBV6-1; clone size: .
CDR3 DNA: TGTGCCAGCAGTCCCCTAGCGAGCACCGGGGAGCTGTTTTTT; CDR3 protein: CASSPLASTGELFF; D gene: .; J gene: TRBJ2-2; V gene: TRBV2; clone size: few
CDR3 DNA: TGTGCCAGCAGCAAAAAGGGACAGAAAAACATTCAGTACTTC; CDR3 protein: CASSKKGQKNIQYF; D gene: .; J gene: TRBJ2-4; V gene: TRBV21-1; clone size: .
CDR3 DNA: TGTGCCAGCTCACGTCCGGGACAGTCCTATGGCTACACCTTC; CDR3 protein: CASSRPGQSYGYTF; D gene: TRBD1; J gene: TRBJ1-2; V gene: TRBV18; clone size: .
CDR3 DNA: TGTGCCAGCTCAGTTTATGGACGCGCGCCCCTGAGTCTTGAGCAGTTCTTC; CDR3 protein: CASSVYGRAPLSLEQFF; D gene: .; J gene: TRBJ2-1; V gene: TRBV28; clone size: .
CDR3 DNA: TGCGCCAGCAGCCAAGGATACCCGCCGGGTTATGGCTACACCTTC; CDR3 protein: CASSQGYPPGYGYTF; D gene: .; J gene: TRBJ1-2; V gene: TRBV4-3; clone size: many
CDR3 DNA: TGTGCCAGCAGGGAGAACACAGGTTCTGCCTACGAGCAGTACTTC; CDR3 protein: CASRENTGSAYEQYF; D gene: .; J gene: TRBJ2-7; V gene: TRBV2; clone size: .
CDR3 DNA: TGCGCCAGCAGCCAAGGGGACGTGACCGGGGAGCTGTTTTTT; CDR3 protein: CASSQGDVTGELFF; D gene: .; J gene: TRBJ2-2; V gene: TRBV4-1; clone size: few
CDR3 DNA: TGCAGTGCTAGAGACCCGAACAGGGGGCGTCCCTACGAGCAGTACTTC; CDR3 protein: CSARDPNRGRPYEQYF; D gene: TRBD1; J gene: TRBJ2-7; V gene: TRBV20-1; clone size: few
CDR3 DNA: TGTGCCAGCAGCGCGCCGTCGAGCAATGAGCAGTACTTC; CDR3 protein: CASSAPSSNEQYF; D gene: .; J gene: TRBJ2-5; V gene: TRBV7-3; clone size: .
CDR3 DNA: TGTGCCAGTCTGGGACAGGGTGACAAAAACATTCAGTACTTC; CDR3 protein: CASLGQGDKNIQYF; D gene: TRBD1; J gene: TRBJ2-4; V gene: TRBV19; clone size: few
CDR3 DNA: TGTGCCAGCAGCCAACTCGGGACAGATGGCTACACCTTC; CDR3 protein: CASSQLGTDGYTF; D gene: TRBD1; J gene: TRBJ1-2; V gene: TRBV3-1; clone size: few
CDR3 DNA: TGCAGTGCTACGGGAGGGGACGGATCCACCTACGAGCAGTACTTC; CDR3 protein: CSATGGDGSTYEQYF; D gene: TRBD2; J gene: TRBJ2-7; V gene: TRBV20-1; clone size: .
CDR3 DNA: TGCGCCAGCAGCATAAGTAGGGGTGAAGCTTTCTTT; CDR3 protein: CASSISRGEAFF; D gene: .; J gene: TRBJ1-1; V gene: TRBV5-1; clone size: .